This TCR beta chain was captured by sequencing in a study of human T cells and chemical hapten exposure. Trimming cost V 8 bases and J 7 bases; bases outside gene matches: 2. The length of the CDR3 is 12 residues. Germline assignment: CDR1 MNHEY and CDR2 SMNVEV (reference sequence). The table lists this clonotype with a few counts. Each CDR3 protein is one row after TCRdb ran MiXCR on the RACE reads. The table records 380,000 or so distinct CDR3 sequences, about 5% of them present only once. Time point noted: pre-sensitization, week 0. As for treatment: therapeutic diphenylcyclopropenone sensitization with weekly scalp DPC. Drawing of blood took place ahead of applying each patch test. Alopecia patients between 18 and 70 years old and suitable for DPC were used as donors.

The sequencing here drew on whole blood, taken in connection with sensitization to the hapten diphenylcyclopropenone (DPC). The TCR originated in a woman between 18 and 29 years old with alopecia areata. Some clones in this sample may be carry-over from other donors' samples. The chain is built from TRBV27 and TRBJ1-6, with 7 bases fitting TRBD1. The CDR3 loop reads CASQGQNSPLHF. The CDR3 DNA follows: TGTGCCAGCCAGGGACAGAATTCACCCCTCCACTTT.